The present T cell receptor (beta chain) was sequenced within a study of T-cell memory formation after mild COVID-19. Study context: TCR clusters showed largely donor specificity.

Broader study findings: For contracting clones, CD4+ ones sat mainly in CM and EM, CD8+ in EMRA. Pre-infection memory already had some responding clones, implying cross-reactive memory joined.

TCRdb used MiXCR to reprocess the 5' RACE reads, holding one entry per CDR3 protein. The table includes some 110,000 distinct CDR3 sequences, around 15% detected once. Trimming stripped 5 bases from V and 4 bases from J, with 1 base between. The CDR3 runs 10 residues. Regarding this clonotype: The antigen remains unidentified.

This TCR was recovered from an adult woman who had mild COVID-19 (a few samples of this study predate the infection). Cell type and time point are not known. This chain links TRBV12-3 or TRBV12-4 with TRBJ2-3; D remains ambiguous. The source material was PBMCs or a T cell subset sorted from them (not recorded which). In DNA form, the CDR3 reads TGTGCCAGCAGTCCAGATACGCAGTATTTT. It specifies CASSPDTQYF.